The 21 T cell receptor beta chains below were found in one sample sequenced in a study of graft-versus-host responses after intestinal transplantation. Libraries were prepared by immunoSEQ multiplex PCR; TCRdb keeps only in-frame clonotypes and omits some of them. The table shows 6,500 to 9,500 clones, with less than 95% occurring only once. The starting material was PBMCs, obtained about 30 days after intestinal transplant. The receptors come from a human patient who received an intestinal transplant, so some T cells may come from the graft donor.

This clone occurred a few times. This chain connects TRBV19 to TRBJ1-1; D is perhaps TRBD1 (5 bases). The V end was cut by 7 bases, the J end by 0 bases, with 15 bases between. This CDR3 region has 15 residues. CDR1 and CDR2 (germline): LNHDA, SQIVND (reference sequence). CDR3 region: CASTLGARMNTEAFF. The CDR3, as DNA: TGTGCCAGTACTCTAGGGGCCAGGATGAACACTGAAGCTTTCTTT. Drawing the rest from reference TRBV19 and TRBJ1-1, the complete variable domain is DGGITQSPKYLFRKEGQNVTLSCEQNLNHDAMYWYRQDPGQGLRLIYYSQIVNDFQKGDIAEGYSVSREKKESFPLTVTSAQKNPTAFYLCASTLGARMNTEAFFGQGTRLTVV.

This chain joins TRBV5-1 and TRBJ2-3; 10 positions agree with TRBD1. J was trimmed by 6 bases and V by 5 bases; bases with no gene match: 6. Germline V gives CDR1 SGHRS, CDR2 YFSETQ. The CDR3 contains 14 residues. CDR3 DNA: TGCGCCAGCAGTGGTGGGACAGGGGTGGATACGCAGTATTTT. As protein: CASSGGTGVDTQYF. The entire variable domain, with the rest obtained from reference TRBV5-1 and TRBJ2-3, is as follows: KAGVTQTPRYLIKTRGQQVTLSCSPISGHRSVSWYQQTPGQGLQFLFEYFSETQRNKGNFPGRFSGRQFSNSRSEMNVSTLELGDSALYLCASSGGTGVDTQYFGPGTRLTVL.

This clone was seen just once. The V and J genes are TRBV5-1 and TRBJ1-4; no reliable D call. CDR1 and CDR2 (germline): SGHRS, YFSETQ. The ends were cut back, 0 bases at V and 0 bases at J, with 18 bases in the middle. The CDR3 loop spans 19 amino acids. The CDR3 DNA follows: TGCGCCAGCAGCTTGGATTTCGAGACAAACTTTGCAACTAATGAAAAACTGTTTTTT. Amino acids: CASSLDFETNFATNEKLFF.

This rearrangement joins TRBV15 to TRBJ2-1; the match to TRBD2 covers 8 bases. The germline V gene encodes CDR1 LNHNV and CDR2 YYDKDF (reference sequence). Trimming took 0 bases from V and 6 from J; bases not matched to a gene: 4. The CDR3 has 15 residues. CDR3 region: CATSRDLSGGNEQFF. The CDR3 DNA follows: TGTGCCACCAGCAGAGATTTGAGCGGGGGCAATGAGCAGTTCTTC.

The rearrangement links TRBV6-5 to TRBJ1-2; 7 nucleotides match TRBD1. The V gene's germline CDR1 is MNHEY and CDR2 SVGAGI. J was trimmed by 8 bases and V by 9 bases; bases with no gene match: 6. This CDR3 comprises 11 residues. CDR3 in DNA: TGTGCCAGTCCCGGGACAGTAGGCTACACCTTC. Protein sequence: CASPGTVGYTF.

V and J are TRBV6-4 and TRBJ1-1; tentatively, D is TRBD1 (5 bases). CDR1 is MRHNA and CDR2 is SNTAGT in the germline V gene. The V and J ends lost 0 bases and 3 bases respectively, with 5 bases between them. This CDR3 comprises 13 residues. The CDR3 DNA reads TGTGCCAGCAGTGACTCGGGACACACTGAAGCTTTCTTT. This gives the protein CASSDSGHTEAFF.

This sequence joins TRBV12-5 and TRBJ2-5; 10 bases agree with TRBD2. This CDR3 contains 14 residues. Trimming took 4 bases from V and 5 from J; bases not matched to a gene: 4. From germline, CDR1 is LGHNT and CDR2 FRNRAP. In nucleotides, the CDR3 is TGTGCTAGTGGTTCAGCGGGGGGGCTGGAGACCCAGTACTTC. It translates to CASGSAGGLETQYF.

This clone was observed once. The CDR3 sequence: CASNTGLRYEQYF. The DNA of the CDR3 is TGTGCCAGCAATACGGGCCTGCGGTACGAGCAGTACTTC. This chain joins TRBV7-9 and TRBJ2-7; D remains ambiguous. CDR1 SEHNR and CDR2 FQNEAQ come from the germline V gene (reference sequence). This CDR3 has 13 amino acids. V was shortened by 7 bases and J by 4 bases, with 14 bases between the two germline ends.

This chain connects TRBV2 to TRBJ1-2; D is undetermined. Trimming removed 0 bases at V and 3 bases at J, with 8 bases between. The germline V gene has CDR1 SNHLY and CDR2 FYNNEI. This CDR3 region has 14 residues. The CDR3 loop is CASSEADGHYGYTF. The CDR3 coding sequence is TGTGCCAGCAGTGAAGCCGACGGGCACTATGGCTACACCTTC.

This clone is a singleton in its sample. The V and J genes are TRBV4-2 and TRBJ2-3, with TRBD2 matching 7 bases. Germline CDR1 reads LGHNA; CDR2 reads YNFKEQ. This CDR3 spans 14 amino acids. V lost 2 bases, J lost 4 bases, and 3 bases stayed unmatched. The CDR3 here is CASSQPSGADTQYF. CDR3 bases: TGTGCCAGCAGCCAACCGAGCGGGGCAGATACGCAGTATTTT.

With regard to this clone: At one end, the junction sequence differs from germline, possibly due to a read error. The V call is TRBV7-3, the J call TRBJ2-7; 8 bases agree with TRBD1. The germline V gene has CDR1 SGHTA and CDR2 FQGTGA. The CDR3 contains 11 residues. The CDR3, as DNA: TGTGCCAGCAGCTCACCGGGACAGGCCTCGTTC. Its protein product is CASSSPGQASF.

The chain has TRBV19 and TRBJ2-1; 7 bases align to TRBD1. This CDR3 is 13 amino acids long. The germline V gene encodes CDR1 LNHDA and CDR2 SQIVND (reference sequence). After removal of 5 bases from V and 7 bases from J, the junction contained 5 bases not matched to a gene. The CDR3 coding sequence is TGTGCCAGTAGTGTGACAGGGCTAAATGAGCAGTTCTTC. Translated: CASSVTGLNEQFF.

J is TRBJ1-4 and V is TRBV7-9; TRBD1 might be the D (5 bases). The V end was cut by 6 bases, the J end by 5 bases, with 13 bases between. Looked up from germline, CDR1 is SEHNR and CDR2 is FQNEAQ (reference sequence). The CDR3 has 14 residues. CDR3 loop: CASRPAEGNEKLFF. The CDR3 region has the DNA TGTGCCAGCAGACCTGCCGAGGGGAATGAAAAACTGTTTTTT. The variable domain in full, completed from reference TRBV7-9 and TRBJ1-4, reads DTGVSQNPRHKITKRGQNVTFRCDPISEHNRLYWYRQTLGQGPEFLTYFQNEAQLEKSRLLSDRFSAERPKGSFSTLEIQRTEQGDSAMYLCASRPAEGNEKLFFGSGTQLSVL.

The rearrangement joins TRBV13 to TRBJ1-3, with D unclear. Looked up from germline, CDR1 is PRHDT and CDR2 is FYEKMQ (reference sequence). V dropped 4 bases and J dropped 4 bases, with 5 bases sitting between them. The CDR3 loop spans 12 amino acids. The CDR3 loop reads CASSYLGNTIYF. The CDR3, as DNA: TGTGCCAGCAGCTACCTCGGAAACACCATATATTTT.

The V call is TRBV29-1, the J call TRBJ2-2, with 8 positions matching TRBD2. The CDR3 has 15 amino acids. With V trimmed by 4 bases and J by 1 base, 5 bases remained unmatched. The germline CDR1 and CDR2 sequences are SQVTM and ANQGSEA. The CDR3 region is CSVGWAGGNTGELFF. Here the CDR3 DNA reads TGCAGCGTTGGCTGGGCGGGGGGGAACACCGGGGAGCTGTTTTTT.

V and J are TRBV4-1 and TRBJ2-5, with D uncertain. Trimming cost V 1 base and J 9 bases, with 12 bases left between them. The germline CDR1 and CDR2 sequences are MGHRA and YSYEKL. The CDR3 has 13 amino acids. The CDR3 loop reads CASSQVFFEAQYF. For the CDR3, the DNA is TGCGCCAGCAGCCAAGTATTTTTTGAGGCCCAGTACTTC.

V and J are TRBV6-5 and TRBJ2-1, with a tentative D call TRBD1 (5 bases). V lost 4 bases to trimming and J lost 6 bases, with 19 bases between them. CDR1 is MNHEY and CDR2 is SVGAGI in the germline V gene. The CDR3 length is 16 residues. The CDR3 region is CASSSPRGSSGNEQFF. Written as DNA, the CDR3 is TGTGCCAGCAGTTCTCCTAGGGGCTCGTCGGGCAATGAGCAGTTCTTC.

The chain employs TRBV2 and TRBJ2-7; D is unresolved. Trimming shortened V by 7 bases and J by 4 bases, and 14 bases separated the two germline ends. CDR1 is SNHLY, CDR2 FYNNEI, per germline. There are 13 residues in the CDR3. The CDR3 DNA is TGTGCCAGCATGCCCAGGCAGGTGTACGAGCAGTACTTC. Translation gives CASMPRQVYEQYF.

The rearrangement uses TRBV12-5 and TRBJ2-1; a weak D match, TRBD2 (7 bases). V lost 0 bases to trimming and J lost 8 bases, with 17 bases between them. CDR1 is LGHNT and CDR2 is FRNRAP in the germline V gene. CDR3 size: 16 residues. CDR3 loop: CASGLVSGGLDDEQFF. CDR3 nucleotides: TGTGCTAGTGGTTTGGTCTCGGGGGGCTTGGATGATGAGCAGTTCTTC.

The rearrangement links TRBV2 to TRBJ2-1; perhaps TRBD2 as D (5 bases). CDR1 and CDR2 from the germline V gene are SNHLY and FYNNEI. V lost 1 base and J 9 bases, leaving 16 bases between the germline ends. The CDR3 extends over 15 amino acids. Here the CDR3 reads CASSEGQRELGEQFF. In nucleotides, the CDR3 is TGTGCCAGCAGTGAAGGGCAGAGGGAGTTAGGTGAGCAGTTCTTC.

CDR3 sequence: CASSFRRGPGNQPQHF. CDR3 bases: TGTGCCAGCAGTTTCCGCAGGGGGCCGGGTAATCAGCCCCAGCATTTT. The chain joins TRBV28 to TRBJ1-5, with 8 bases matching TRBD1. This CDR3 contains 16 residues. Trimming removed 3 bases from V and 4 bases from J; junction bases left unmatched: 8. CDR1 is MDHEN and CDR2 is SYDVKM in the germline V gene. Drawing the rest from reference TRBV28 and TRBJ1-5, the complete variable domain is DVKVTQSSRYLVKRTGEKVFLECVQDMDHENMFWYRQDPGLGLRLIYFSYDVKMKEKGDIPEGYSVSREKKERFSLILESASTNQTSMYLCASSFRRGPGNQPQHFGDGTRLSIL.